The following is a T cell receptor (beta chain) sequence with its context. Its matching antigen is unknown. The CDR3 has 15 amino acids. Germline trimming cut 6 bases from V and 2 bases from J; bases unmatched to any gene: 7. The V gene's germline CDR1 is MNHNY and CDR2 SVGAGI (reference sequence). The data belong to a study of lymphopenia after photon versus proton radiotherapy. Study-level findings and limits: Proton therapy kept repertoires fairly stable, unlike photons, which gained effector/memory cells. After the lymphocyte nadir, photon-treated repertoires showed oligoclonal expansion, especially of CD8+ Temra cells. Survival link was tested only in deceased patients; proton benefit remains a possibility.

This table comes from immunoSEQ multiplex PCR, and its TCRdb copy is limited to in-frame clones, with some not included. This table holds around 7,500 clones, around nine tenths found once. The sequenced sample was peripheral blood, obtained from a patient treated with photon-based radiotherapy. This TCR came from a woman in her seventies with pancreatic cancer. The chain couples TRBV6-6 to TRBJ1-5; 7 positions agree with TRBD1. CDR3 in DNA: TGTGCCAGCAGACCAGGGGGGGAGGGCAATCAGCCCCAGCATTTT. It is translated as CASRPGGEGNQPQHF.